The following is a T cell receptor (beta chain) sequence with its context. Its antigen is still unknown. Across several immunoSEQ plates, the genomic DNA of each subset was split evenly. Among the unsorted PBMC samples, replicate PCRs used around 270 ng DNA, roughly 33,000 T cell genomes. Generated by immunoSEQ multiplex PCR, the TCRdb table keeps only in-frame clones and is missing some. This repertoire shows fewer than 600,000 clones, around 79% found once; its top ten account for about 13%. The data were taken from a study of shared clonotypes between healthy human individuals. The germline gives CDR1 SEHNR, CDR2 FQNEAQ (reference sequence). CDR3 length: 16 amino acids. Unmatched junction bases numbered 11, after V lost 5 bases and J lost 4 bases. Study findings and constraints: The genetic and exposure-history diversity represented was limited by few donors.

Sequenced input: PBMCs. The V gene is TRBV7-9, the J gene TRBJ2-3, with 8 bases lining up with TRBD2. The sequence came from a woman aged 40 to 50 in good health. Some clones in this sample may be carry-over from other donors' samples. CDR3 protein: CASSLMTTSVPDTQYF. The CDR3, as DNA: TGTGCCAGCAGCCTCATGACGACTAGCGTGCCAGATACGCAGTATTTT.